This is a list of T cell receptor beta chains from one sample in a study of cytomegalovirus exposure and HLA in healthy donors. Clones were sequenced by immunoSEQ multiplex PCR, and TCRdb holds only the in-frame ones, with some missing. The sample has approximately 100,000 clones; 87% are singletons. The source material was PBMCs. The receptors derive from a woman in her twenties or thirties in good health and CMV-seronegative. Each CDR3 is given with its conserved first and last residue. D genes are given only for firm matches. Size tells how often a clone was seen (once, few, many) or the class of an expanded clone, and some rows leave it out.

V	size	J	D	DNA	CDR3
TRBV19	NA	TRBJ1-5	TRBD1	TGTGCCAGTAGTGGATACGACAGGGAAGGCTACGAACAGCCCCAGCATTTT	CASSGYDREGYEQPQHF
TRBV28	NA	TRBJ2-7	NA	TGTGCCAGCAGTTCCCCCCAGGCACCTTACGAGCAGTACTTC	CASSSPQAPYEQYF
TRBV2	NA	TRBJ2-1	NA	TGTGCCAGCAGTGAAGGTAGAACGGGAGCTTCAGGTGAGCAGTTCTTC	CASSEGRTGASGEQFF
TRBV19	NA	TRBJ2-3	TRBD1	TGTGCCAGTAGGTCCGGGACAGGGGGAACAGATACGCAGTATTTT	CASRSGTGGTDTQYF
TRBV28	few	TRBJ2-7	TRBD1	TGTGCCAGCAGTTTATCGGACAGGGTCTACGAGCAGTACTTC	CASSLSDRVYEQYF
TRBV5-6	NA	TRBJ1-2	TRBD1	TGTGCCAGCAGCTTAACAGGGGGCTACTACTATGGCTACACCTTC	CASSLTGGYYYGYTF
TRBV27	once	TRBJ1-5	TRBD1	TGTGCCAGCAGTTCGACAGGGGTGGTAAATCAGCCCCAGCATTTT	CASSSTGVVNQPQHF
TRBV21-1	once	TRBJ1-1	NA	TGTGCCAGCAGCAAAGGACAGGGGGGCACTGAAGCTTTCTTT	CASSKGQGGTEAFF
TRBV2	NA	TRBJ2-7	NA	TGTGCCAGCTATGACAGGTTCTCCTACGAGCAGTACTTC	CASYDRFSYEQYF
TRBV28	few	TRBJ2-7	NA	TGTGCCAGCAGTCAGGCCGACACTAGCTCCTACGAGCAGTACTTC	CASSQADTSSYEQYF
TRBV6-1	NA	TRBJ1-2	NA	TGTGCCAGCAGTACGACGGGACTACCCACCTTC	CASSTTGLPTF